These 19 T cell receptor beta chains were sequenced from one sample in a study of regulatory T cells in long-lasting Graves disease. The time point: persistent/refractory GD, antithyroid drugs over 5 years with positive TRAb. PBMC-derived RNA was used for the TCR library. CDR3-region Arm-PCR and iRepertoire HTBI primers produced the TCR beta libraries. TCRdb reanalysed the multiplex PCR reads using MiXCR and keeps one entry per CDR3 protein. In the table there are hundreds of thousands of distinct CDR3 sequences, 20% to 25% of which are singletons. Material: peripheral blood mononuclear cells (PBMCs), obtained when the disease was refractory, from a patient treated with antithyroid drugs. These receptors all come from a female donor with Graves disease.

With respect to this clonotype: This may arise from a read error, as a much more abundant clone is one base away. The V and J genes are TRBV12-3 or TRBV12-4 and TRBJ1-5, with D unclear. Trimming stripped 1 base from V and 9 bases from J, with 13 bases between. The CDR3 runs to 14 residues. The CDR3, as DNA: TGTGCCAGCAGTTTAGAAGGAAGGGTACGGCCCCAGCATTTT. Protein product: CASSLEGRVRPQHF.

This chain uses TRBV7-9 with TRBJ1-2; no firm D call. Per the germline V gene, CDR1 is SEHNR and CDR2 is FQNEAQ (reference sequence). V lost 3 bases and J 0 bases, leaving 11 bases between the germline ends. The CDR3 length is 15 residues. The CDR3, as DNA: TGTGCCAGCAGCTTCCCACTGAACTCTAACTATGGCTACACCTTC. Protein sequence: CASSFPLNSNYGYTF. The entire variable domain, with the rest obtained from reference TRBV7-9 and TRBJ1-2, is as follows: DTGVSQNPRHKITKRGQNVTFRCDPISEHNRLYWYRQTLGQGPEFLTYFQNEAQLEKSRLLSDRFSAERPKGSFSTLEIQRTEQGDSAMYLCASSFPLNSNYGYTFGSGTRLTVV.

In this sample, this clonotype turned up many times. The J gene is TRBJ2-7, the V gene TRBV28; 7 nucleotides match TRBD2. This CDR3 has 13 residues. With 6 bases clipped from V and 6 bases from J, the junction kept 8 bases outside the gene matches. Germline CDR1 is MDHEN and CDR2 is SYDVKM. The CDR3 spells CASSWGGTAEQYF. As DNA, the CDR3 is TGTGCCAGCAGCTGGGGGGGAACGGCCGAGCAGTACTTC. Drawing the rest from reference TRBV28 and TRBJ2-7, the complete variable domain is DVKVTQSSRYLVKRTGEKVFLECVQDMDHENMFWYRQDPGLGLRLIYFSYDVKMKEKGDIPEGYSVSREKKERFSLILESASTNQTSMYLCASSWGGTAEQYFGPGTRLTVT.

This clonotype was found a few times. The rearrangement joins TRBV20-1 to TRBJ1-2; D is ambiguous. V was trimmed by 7 bases and J by 0 bases, leaving 3 bases between them. This CDR3 comprises 10 residues. Germline CDR1 DFQATT, CDR2 SNEGSKA (reference sequence). The CDR3 DNA follows: TGCAGTGTCGCTAACTATGGCTACACCTTC. It encodes CSVANYGYTF.

This chain joins TRBV30 and TRBJ2-5; possible D gene TRBD1, 6 bases. V was pared by 3 bases and J by 5 bases, with 13 bases between. This CDR3 is built from 13 residues. CDR1 GTSNPN and CDR2 SVGIG come from the germline V gene (reference sequence). In DNA form, the CDR3 reads TGTGCCTGGAGGAACAGGGCTATGGAGACCCAGTACTTC. Translated: CAWRNRAMETQYF.

In the case of this clonotype: A read error may be the cause here, since a much bigger clone is one base away. The chain combines TRBV11-2 with TRBJ2-1; no definite D call. The CDR3 is made up of 17 amino acids. Germline V gene data show CDR1 as SGHAT and CDR2 as FQNNGV. Between the trimmed V and J ends, which lost 0 bases and 5 bases, there was a span of 17 bases. Here the CDR3 DNA reads TGTGCCAGCAGCTTAGATCTGGTGTGGCAAACCCACAATGAGCAGTTCTTC. Protein product: CASSLDLVWQTHNEQFF.

This clonotype appeared many times. The rearrangement links TRBV30 to TRBJ2-7, with a tentative D call TRBD1 (6 bases). The CDR3 sequence is 14 residues long. Germline V gene data show CDR1 as GTSNPN and CDR2 as SVGIG (reference sequence). V gave up 0 bases and J gave up 3 bases, with 12 bases separating them. The CDR3 region has the DNA TGTGCCTGGAGTGTTTCGACAGGATACTACGAGCAGTACTTC. It codes for CAWSVSTGYYEQYF.

The J gene is TRBJ2-2, the V gene TRBV28; no definite D call. This CDR3 is built from 12 residues. Trimming left V 6 bases short and J 6 bases short, with 8 bases between. Per germline, CDR1 MDHEN and CDR2 SYDVKM. The CDR3 here is CASSEIAGELFF. For the CDR3, the DNA is TGTGCCAGCAGCGAAATCGCCGGGGAGCTGTTTTTT.

The chain combines TRBV7-9 with TRBJ1-1; weak D call: TRBD1 (6 bases). V was cut by 8 bases and J by 1 base, with 14 bases left in between. This CDR3 has 14 amino acids. Germline assignment: CDR1 SEHNR and CDR2 FQNEAQ (reference sequence). The CDR3 spells CASGGGRGNTEAFF. The CDR3 DNA is TGTGCCAGCGGGGGGGGCAGGGGGAACACTGAAGCTTTCTTT.

This clonotype was seen ten or more times. The chain is built from TRBV28 and TRBJ1-1; D remains unclear. This CDR3 spans 15 amino acids. Germline V gives CDR1 MDHEN, CDR2 SYDVKM. V lost 1 base and J lost 0, with 9 bases in between. The CDR3 is CASSLFGPMNTEAFF. The CDR3 DNA sequence: TGTGCCAGCAGTTTATTTGGACCTATGAACACTGAAGCTTTCTTT.

This clonotype was detected many times. V and J are TRBV12-3 or TRBV12-4 and TRBJ2-7, with D possibly TRBD2 on 6 matching bases. V lost 3 bases and J 6 bases, leaving 12 bases between the germline ends. The CDR3 length is 13 residues. CDR3 loop: CASSLDYPLEQYF. CDR3 coding DNA: TGTGCCAGCAGTTTGGACTACCCCCTCGAGCAGTACTTC.

This clonotype appeared many times. J is TRBJ2-7 and V is TRBV28; D gene unclear. There are 14 residues in the CDR3. Germline V lookup: CDR1 MDHEN, CDR2 SYDVKM. Trimming removed 4 bases at V and 2 bases at J, with 12 bases between. This CDR3 reads CASSSAGFPYEQYF. CDR3 DNA: TGTGCCAGCAGTTCCGCAGGTTTTCCCTACGAGCAGTACTTC.

The V and J genes are TRBV5-6 and TRBJ2-7; the match to TRBD2 covers 7 bases. This CDR3 region has 11 residues. Germline CDR1 and CDR2: SGHDT and YYEEEE. V lost 7 bases, J lost 6 bases, and 4 bases stayed unmatched. The CDR3 DNA reads TGTGCCAGCGGAGCGGGGCTCGAGCAGTACTTC. Residues: CASGAGLEQYF.

Many counts were recorded for this clonotype. This chain uses TRBV3-1 with TRBJ1-2; D not certain. CDR3 length: 13 amino acids. Germline CDR1 is LGHDT and CDR2 is YNNKEL (reference sequence). Trimming cost V 4 bases and J 8 bases, with 14 bases left between them. This chain's CDR3 is CASSPRVNEGYTF. CDR3 nucleotides: TGTGCCAGCAGCCCTCGGGTCAACGAGGGCTACACCTTC.

Many counts were recorded for this clonotype. The V and J genes are TRBV12-3 or TRBV12-4 and TRBJ2-7; 10 nucleotides line up with TRBD1. V gave up 5 bases and J gave up 3 bases; unmatched junction bases: 7. CDR3 length: 15 amino acids. CDR3 DNA sequence: TGTGCCAGCAGTCCCCCGGGACAGGGGAGCTACGAGCAGTACTTC. Residues: CASSPPGQGSYEQYF.

The CDR3 DNA is TGTGCCAGCAATTTGGGTCTGGAGGCCTACGAGCAGTACTTC. Translated: CASNLGLEAYEQYF. V and J are TRBV28 and TRBJ2-7; TRBD2 is a possible D gene (5 bases). The CDR3 extends over 14 amino acids. Trimming removed 7 bases at V and 2 bases at J, with 15 bases between. Germline V gives CDR1 MDHEN, CDR2 SYDVKM.

The chain is built from TRBV7-2 and TRBJ2-4, with no clear D. CDR1 SGHTA and CDR2 FQGNSA come from the germline V gene. Trimming took 5 bases from V and 4 from J, leaving 9 bases between them. The CDR3 length is 13 residues. CDR3 bases: TGTGCCAGCAGCGCCCAGAATAAAAACATTCAGTACTTC. Amino acids: CASSAQNKNIQYF.

Ten or more counts support this clonotype. The chain recombines TRBV28 with TRBJ2-2; 9 positions agree with TRBD2. CDR1 is MDHEN, CDR2 SYDVKM, per germline. The CDR3 runs to 14 residues. Germline trimming cut 3 bases from V and 9 bases from J; bases unmatched to any gene: 5. This CDR3 is CASSLTSGTWELFF. The CDR3 DNA reads as TGTGCCAGCAGTTTGACTAGCGGAACTTGGGAGCTGTTTTTT.

This clonotype appeared many times. J is TRBJ2-2 and V is TRBV15; D remains unclear. The length of the CDR3 is 17 residues. From germline, CDR1 is LNHNV and CDR2 YYDKDF (reference sequence). The V end lost 1 base, the J end lost 1 base, and 13 bases lay between the germline ends. In nucleotides, the CDR3 is TGTGCCACCAGCAGAGCCCCTAATCCGAGGAACACCGGGGAGCTGTTTTTT. Amino acid sequence: CATSRAPNPRNTGELFF. The full variable domain, rest sourced from reference TRBV15 and TRBJ2-2, is DAMVIQNPRYQVTQFGKPVTLSCSQTLNHNVMYWYQQKSSQAPKLLFHYYDKDFNNEADTPDNFQSRRPNTSFCFLDIRSPGLGDTAMYLCATSRAPNPRNTGELFFGEGSRLTVL.